The next 25 T cell receptor beta chains were all read from a single sample in a study of blood T cell repertoires in COVID-19. TCRdb keeps only in-frame clones here, not all; method: immunoSEQ multiplex PCR. The sample has 65,000 to 80,000 clones, about 90% seen once. Material for sequencing was peripheral blood. The receptors here all came from a human donor in a cohort sampled during active COVID-19.

The chain joins TRBV5-1 to TRBJ1-4, with 10 nucleotides matching TRBD1. V gave up 4 bases and J gave up 7 bases; unmatched junction bases: 10. Germline CDR1 and CDR2: SGHRS and YFSETQ. CDR3 length: 16 residues. For the CDR3, the DNA is TGCGCCAGCAGCCCCCACGCGGGACAGGGGAGTGAAAAACTGTTTTTT. This gives the protein CASSPHAGQGSEKLFF.

The rearrangement uses TRBV5-1 and TRBJ2-3; the D gene is possibly TRBD1 (6 bases). Germline CDR1 is SGHRS and CDR2 is YFSETQ. The length of the CDR3 is 14 residues. The V and J ends lost 0 bases and 4 bases respectively, with 9 bases between them. CDR3 nucleotide sequence: TGCGCCAGCAGCTTGGAAGGGGGAGCAGATACGCAGTATTTT. The encoded protein is CASSLEGGADTQYF.

The gene calls are TRBV7-9 and TRBJ1-1, with D possibly matching TRBD1 (6 bases). This CDR3 has 14 amino acids. Germline V gene sequence: CDR1 SEHNR, CDR2 FQNEAQ (reference sequence). Trimming left V 5 bases short and J 4 bases short, with 14 bases between. CDR3 DNA sequence: TGTGCCAGCAGCATACAGGGAGTGAGCACTGAAGCTTTCTTT. This sequence encodes CASSIQGVSTEAFF.

The chain uses TRBV15 and TRBJ2-6; D perhaps matches TRBD1 (6 bases). The germline CDR1 and CDR2 sequences are LNHNV and YYDKDF (reference sequence). This CDR3 is built from 16 residues. V was cut by 3 bases and J by 0 bases, with 9 bases left in between. CDR3 loop: CATSREQGSGANVLTF. CDR3 bases: TGTGCCACCAGCAGGGAACAGGGCTCTGGGGCCAACGTCCTGACTTTC.

This chain joins TRBV7-8 and TRBJ2-7; maybe TRBD1 (6 bases). This CDR3 spans 16 amino acids. Trimming cost V 2 bases and J 3 bases, with 17 bases left between them. Germline CDR1 SGHVS, CDR2 FQNEAQ. The CDR3 loop reads CASSLPKTGFLYEQYF. The CDR3, as DNA: TGTGCCAGCAGCTTACCCAAGACAGGCTTCCTCTACGAGCAGTACTTC.

The chain joins TRBV6-5 to TRBJ1-5; 7 bases line up with TRBD1. J was trimmed by 2 bases and V by 5 bases; bases with no gene match: 6. CDR3 length: 15 residues. Germline CDR1 and CDR2: MNHEY and SVGAGI. The CDR3 region is CASSPQGVGNQPQHF. The CDR3 DNA reads as TGTGCCAGCAGTCCTCAGGGGGTTGGCAATCAGCCCCAGCATTTT.

The J gene is TRBJ2-5, the V gene TRBV9; the match to TRBD2 covers 9 bases. Germline V gene sequence: CDR1 SGDLS, CDR2 YYNGEE. The CDR3 contains 16 residues. V gave up 0 bases and J gave up 5 bases; unmatched junction bases: 8. The CDR3 DNA sequence: TGTGCCAGCAGCGTAGTCGGGCGGGGGGGCGTCGAGACCCAGTACTTC. It codes for CASSVVGRGGVETQYF.

V gene TRBV7-8 combines with J gene TRBJ1-6; a weak D match, TRBD1 (6 bases). Germline-derived CDR1 and CDR2 are SGHVS and FQNEAQ. The V gene lost 2 bases and the J gene lost 10 bases, with 12 bases spanning the gap. CDR3 length equals 14 residues. CDR3 DNA sequence: TGTGCCAGCAGCTTAAACAGGGCTATATCACCCCTCCACTTT. It translates to CASSLNRAISPLHF.

The count of this clone is one. The V call is TRBV7-9, the J call TRBJ1-2; 7 bases are a match to TRBD1. CDR1 SEHNR and CDR2 FQNEAQ come from the germline V gene (reference sequence). After removal of 3 bases from V and 4 bases from J, the junction contained 5 bases not matched to a gene. The CDR3 contains 14 residues. Here the CDR3 reads CASSLTGSRYGYTF. The CDR3, as DNA: TGTGCCAGCAGCTTGACAGGGTCTCGCTATGGCTACACCTTC.

This clone was observed once. The genes are TRBV7-2 and TRBJ1-2; D gene unclear. Trimming took 1 base from V and 2 from J, leaving 11 bases between them. CDR3 length: 15 amino acids. Germline V CDR1 and CDR2: SGHTA, FQGNSA. The CDR3 spells CASSLDRGRNYGYTF. CDR3 DNA: TGTGCCAGCAGCTTAGATCGCGGCCGAAACTATGGCTACACCTTC. Filled out from reference TRBV7-2 and TRBJ1-2, the complete variable domain reads GAGVSQSPSNKVTEKGKDVELRCDPISGHTALYWYRQSLGQGLEFLIYFQGNSAPDKSGLPSDRFSAERTGGSVSTLTIQRTQQEDSAVYLCASSLDRGRNYGYTFGSGTRLTVV.

The rearrangement links TRBV4-3 to TRBJ1-1, with 8 bases matching TRBD1. V lost 0 bases, J lost 8 bases, and 20 bases stayed unmatched. Germline loops: CDR1 LGHNA, CDR2 YSLEER. The CDR3 consists of 19 residues. The CDR3 is CASSQDPGGLGAQRNEAFF. CDR3 coding DNA: TGCGCCAGCAGCCAAGATCCAGGGGGCTTGGGTGCACAACGTAACGAAGCTTTCTTT.

The chain joins TRBV7-9 to TRBJ1-1, with D maybe TRBD1 (5 bases). Germline V gene lookup returns CDR1 SEHNR and CDR2 FQNEAQ (reference sequence). The length of the CDR3 is 13 residues. V was cut by 5 bases and J by 1 base, with 8 bases left in between. CDR3 amino acids: CASSLQGNTEAFF. The CDR3 DNA follows: TGTGCCAGCAGCCTCCAGGGGAACACTGAAGCTTTCTTT.

The V call is TRBV6-5, the J call TRBJ1-2; 9 bases fit TRBD1. V shed 4 bases and J 3 bases; nucleotides not matched to a gene: 3. Germline V gives CDR1 MNHEY, CDR2 SVGAGI. CDR3 length: 14 amino acids. The CDR3 DNA sequence: TGTGCCAGCAGTTCCGGGACAGGGTACTATGGCTACACCTTC. It is translated as CASSSGTGYYGYTF.

The chain couples TRBV9 to TRBJ2-7, with 11 positions matching TRBD2. Per the germline V gene, CDR1 is SGDLS and CDR2 is YYNGEE. The CDR3 spans 14 residues. V was pared by 4 bases and J by 3 bases, with 3 bases of the junction left unmatched. CDR3 DNA sequence: TGTGCCAGCAGCTTTAGCGGGGGGGACTACGAGCAGTACTTC. Translated: CASSFSGGDYEQYF.

V is TRBV21-1 and J is TRBJ2-5; the D call TRBD2 from the table was never checked on the DNA. TRBV21-1 is annotated as a pseudogene. This CDR3 is 17 amino acids long. CDR3 sequence (DNA): TGTGCCAGCAGCAAAGGGTGGTTTGCGGGGGGGCCTGAGACCCAGTACTTC. This translates into CASSKGWFAGGPETQYF.

The chain uses TRBV19 and TRBJ2-2; 9 bases line up with TRBD1. The germline CDR1 and CDR2 sequences are LNHDA and SQIVND (reference sequence). This CDR3 spans 14 amino acids. The V gene end was trimmed by 6 bases and the J gene end by 6 bases; junction bases not matched to a gene: 5. In DNA form, the CDR3 reads TGTGCCAGTAGGGGGACAGGGTTTGCCGGGGAGCTGTTTTTT. The encoded protein is CASRGTGFAGELFF.

The chain carries TRBV9 and TRBJ2-7, with D possibly TRBD1 on 5 matching bases. V was shortened by 3 bases and J by 3 bases, with 19 bases between the two germline ends. The length of the CDR3 is 16 residues. Germline assignment: CDR1 SGDLS and CDR2 YYNGEE. In DNA, the CDR3 is TGTGCCAGCAGCGCCGCTTCTACAGGTATTGGCTACGAGCAGTACTTC. Translating gives CASSAASTGIGYEQYF.

The J gene is TRBJ1-4, the V gene TRBV7-2; D unresolved. The germline gives CDR1 SGHTA, CDR2 FQGNSA. The CDR3 is made up of 13 amino acids. V was clipped by 8 bases and J by 3 bases, with 10 bases between them. The CDR3 loop reads CASQTSPNEKLFF. Here the CDR3 DNA reads TGTGCCAGCCAGACTTCGCCTAATGAAAAACTGTTTTTT.

The genes are TRBV5-1 and TRBJ2-1; possibly TRBD1 for D (5 bases). Germline CDR1 is SGHRS and CDR2 is YFSETQ. The CDR3 runs to 12 residues. The V end lost 4 bases, the J end lost 10 bases, and 12 bases lay between the germline ends. CDR3 coding DNA: TGCGCCAGCAGCCACGTGGGGCACGAGCAGTTCTTC. This codes for CASSHVGHEQFF. The complete variable domain, with remaining parts taken from reference TRBV5-1 and TRBJ2-1, reads KAGVTQTPRYLIKTRGQQVTLSCSPISGHRSVSWYQQTPGQGLQFLFEYFSETQRNKGNFPGRFSGRQFSNSRSEMNVSTLELGDSALYLCASSHVGHEQFFGPGTRLTVL.

The gene calls are TRBV4-3 and TRBJ1-5, with TRBD1 matching 7 bases. This CDR3 contains 15 residues. CDR1 is LGHNA, CDR2 YSLEER, per germline. V lost 1 base and J lost 5; bases outside the gene matches: 5. CDR3 coding DNA: TGCGCCAGCAGCCAAGGAGCAGGGGGTTATCAGCCCCAGCATTTT. This encodes CASSQGAGGYQPQHF.

The rearrangement joins TRBV5-6 to TRBJ2-1; the D gene is possibly TRBD2 (6 bases). CDR1 and CDR2 (germline): SGHDT, YYEEEE. V was trimmed by 7 bases and J by 1 base, leaving 12 bases between them. The CDR3 is made up of 14 amino acids. CDR3 DNA sequence: TGTGCCAGCGTGGACTATAGGTCCTACAATGAGCAGTTCTTC. Translation gives CASVDYRSYNEQFF.

This clone was picked up one time. This sequence joins TRBV2 and TRBJ2-5, with TRBD2 matching over 12 bases. Germline CDR1 is SNHLY and CDR2 is FYNNEI. This CDR3 is 15 amino acids long. The ends lost 6 bases at V and 2 bases at J; junction bases unmatched: 4. The CDR3 DNA reads as TGTGCCAGCAGCTCGACTAGCGGGGGTCAAGAGACCCAGTACTTC. This encodes CASSSTSGGQETQYF. Drawing the rest from reference TRBV2 and TRBJ2-5, the complete variable domain is EPEVTQTPSHQVTQMGQEVILRCVPISNHLYFYWYRQILGQKVEFLVSFYNNEISEKSEIFDDQFSVERPDGSNFTLKIRSTKLEDSAMYFCASSSTSGGQETQYFGPGTRLLVL.

The chain links TRBV2 to TRBJ2-3; D is undetermined. Looked up from germline, CDR1 is SNHLY and CDR2 is FYNNEI. This CDR3 has 12 residues. V lost 5 bases to trimming and J lost 4 bases, with 7 bases between them. CDR3 sequence (DNA): TGTGCCAGCAGTTATAGCCCAGATACGCAGTATTTT. Protein: CASSYSPDTQYF. Full variable domain (missing parts from reference TRBV2 and TRBJ2-3): EPEVTQTPSHQVTQMGQEVILRCVPISNHLYFYWYRQILGQKVEFLVSFYNNEISEKSEIFDDQFSVERPDGSNFTLKIRSTKLEDSAMYFCASSYSPDTQYFGPGTRLTVL.

The J gene is TRBJ1-1, the V gene TRBV2; 9 bases agree with TRBD1. The CDR3 runs to 13 residues. Germline trimming cut 6 bases from V and 8 bases from J; bases unmatched to any gene: 7. In germline, CDR1 is SNHLY, CDR2 FYNNEI. CDR3 DNA sequence: TGTGCCAGCAGGGGGACAGGGATGAACGAAGCTTTCTTT. Translated, it gives CASRGTGMNEAFF.

The chain carries TRBV5-1 and TRBJ1-1; D call uncertain. Germline lookup yields CDR1 SGHRS and CDR2 YFSETQ. CDR3 length: 16 residues. Trimming left V 0 bases short and J 0 bases short, with 12 bases between. The CDR3 bases are TGCGCCAGCAGCTTGGAATGGAGGATGGTGAACACTGAAGCTTTCTTT. This encodes CASSLEWRMVNTEAFF.